Sequencing of this T cell receptor (beta chain) was carried out in a study of CD8 T cells in ankylosing spondylitis. The study's findings and limits: What seemed typical of ankylosing spondylitis blood was a TCR beta motif built from about 8 highly homologous variants. Disease-linked clones, CD8+, were relatively rare in peripheral blood.

On this clonotype itself: Its antigen remains unidentified. A single base separates this from a much larger clone, so it may be a read error.

The CDR3 is made up of 15 amino acids. TCRdb ran MiXCR on the 5' RACE reads and lists one entry per CDR3 protein. The sample has around 490,000 distinct CDR3 sequences, over 4% seen once. The clonotype comes from a male donor with ankylosing spondylitis. This chain joins TRBV12-3 or TRBV12-4 and TRBJ2-7, with a weak D call TRBD2 (6 bases). Specimen: blood, either unsorted or a sorted T cell fraction (not recorded which). The CDR3 DNA reads as TGTGCCGGCAGTTTCGGGGGAGTGGGGTCCTACGAGCAGTACTTC. It is translated as CAGSFGGVGSYEQYF.